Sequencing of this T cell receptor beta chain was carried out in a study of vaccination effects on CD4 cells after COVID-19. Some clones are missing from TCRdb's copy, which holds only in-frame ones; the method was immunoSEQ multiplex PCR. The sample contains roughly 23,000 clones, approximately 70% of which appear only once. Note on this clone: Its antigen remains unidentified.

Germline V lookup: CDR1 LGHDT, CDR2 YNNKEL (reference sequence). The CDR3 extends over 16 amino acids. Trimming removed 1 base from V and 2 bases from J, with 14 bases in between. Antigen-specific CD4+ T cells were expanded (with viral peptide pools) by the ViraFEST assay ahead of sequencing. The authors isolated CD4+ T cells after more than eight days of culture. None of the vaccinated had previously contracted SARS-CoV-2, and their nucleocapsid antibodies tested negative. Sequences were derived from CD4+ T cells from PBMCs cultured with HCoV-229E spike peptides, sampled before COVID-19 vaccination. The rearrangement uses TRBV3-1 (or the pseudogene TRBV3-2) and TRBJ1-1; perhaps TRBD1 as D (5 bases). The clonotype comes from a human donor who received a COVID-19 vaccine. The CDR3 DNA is TGTGCCAGCAGCCAAGGATATGGGGCGATTAACACTGAAGCTTTCTTT. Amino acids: CASSQGYGAINTEAFF.